This TCR beta chain was obtained from a study of shared clonotypes between healthy human individuals. Per the study methods: Quality scores were absent from the junction-only immunoSEQ sequences, so filtering differed. Repertoires were generated with immunoSEQ multiplex PCR, while TCRdb's copy carries only in-frame clones and drops some. V and J calls and clone size are those listed in that table; D and trimming were worked out from the DNA. The sample lists 2 million to 2.5 million clones, roughly 90% seen once, with roughly 0.34% in the top ten. This clone appeared a few times. Input material: naive CD4+ T cells from PBMCs. Subset meaning: CD45RA+ positively selected. This receptor was taken from a man between 18 and 35 years old in good health. Some clones in this sample may be carry-over from other donors' samples.

The CDR3 DNA follows: TGTGCCAGCTCACCCGAGGGATTGGCGAACACTGAAGCTTTCTTT. It translates to CASSPEGLANTEAFF. This chain connects TRBV18 to TRBJ1-1; D gene ambiguous. The CDR3 has 15 residues. CDR1 is KGHSH and CDR2 is LQKENI in the germline V gene. V gave up 3 bases and J gave up 1 base, with 12 bases separating them.